Shown below are 10 T cell receptor beta chains from a single sample sequenced in a study of blood T cell repertoires in COVID-19. Libraries were prepared by immunoSEQ multiplex PCR; TCRdb keeps only in-frame clonotypes and omits some of them. The repertoire holds approximately 30,000 clones, with about 90% as singletons. The sequenced sample was peripheral blood. All receptors derive from a human donor in a cohort sampled during active COVID-19.

The CDR3 protein is CAISESRLAGDEQYF. In DNA, the CDR3 is TGTGCCATCAGTGAGTCGCGACTAGCGGGGGACGAGCAGTACTTC. The V gene is TRBV10-3, the J gene TRBJ2-7, with TRBD2 matching 12 bases. Trimming at V came to 0 bases and at J to 5 bases, leaving 2 bases not matched to a gene. The CDR3 spans 15 residues. Germline lookup yields CDR1 ENHRY and CDR2 SYGVKD.

This sequence joins TRBV18 and TRBJ2-5; 8 bases align to TRBD1. CDR1 and CDR2 (germline): KGHSH, LQKENI. The ends lost 4 bases at V and 2 bases at J; junction bases unmatched: 9. The CDR3 runs to 16 residues. CDR3 sequence (DNA): TGTGCCAGCTCACTGCCGAGACAGGGGCTACAAGAGACCCAGTACTTC. It codes for CASSLPRQGLQETQYF.

V usage is TRBV7-9 and J usage is TRBJ1-2; D is ambiguous. The germline V and J ends were trimmed by 5 bases and 4 bases, with 11 bases remaining between them. Per the germline V gene, CDR1 is SEHNR and CDR2 is FQNEAQ (reference sequence). CDR3 length equals 13 residues. CDR3 bases: TGTGCCAGCAGCAACGCCGGTTTCTATGGCTACACCTTC. Its translation: CASSNAGFYGYTF.

A few counts support this clone. CDR3 DNA sequence: TGTGCCAGCAGAACCCCCGGGACAGGGAGCACAGATACGCAGTATTTT. It yields the protein CASRTPGTGSTDTQYF. The chain uses TRBV28 and TRBJ2-3; TRBD1 matches at 9 bases. The CDR3 has 16 residues. V trimming: 6 bases; J trimming: 0 bases; junction bases outside the gene matches: 7. Germline loops: CDR1 MDHEN, CDR2 SYDVKM.

This chain uses TRBV5-8 with TRBJ2-5; perhaps TRBD1 as D (6 bases). This CDR3 has 16 amino acids. V lost 4 bases, J lost 4 bases, and 20 bases lay in between. The V gene's germline CDR1 is SGHTS and CDR2 YDEGEE. CDR3 in amino acids: CASSNQQGFPSETQYF. In DNA, the CDR3 is TGTGCCAGCAGCAACCAACAGGGTTTTCCGTCAGAGACCCAGTACTTC.

The V and J genes are TRBV5-1 and TRBJ2-3; weak D call: TRBD2 (6 bases). The ends were cut back, 1 base at V and 1 base at J, with 7 bases in the middle. Germline CDR1 SGHRS, CDR2 YFSETQ. There are 14 residues in the CDR3. The chain's CDR3 is CASSLSGRTDTQYF. Written as DNA, the CDR3 is TGCGCCAGCAGCTTGAGCGGGCGCACAGATACGCAGTATTTT.

This clone was counted between two and nine times. The rearrangement joins TRBV11-2 to TRBJ1-2, with D tentatively TRBD1 (5 bases). V gave up 5 bases and J gave up 8 bases, with 27 bases separating them. Germline V gene lookup returns CDR1 SGHAT and CDR2 FQNNGV. CDR3 length: 17 amino acids. The CDR3 loop reads CASSGLRRGGPGEGYTF. CDR3 sequence (DNA): TGTGCCAGCAGCGGGCTGCGGCGAGGAGGACCGGGGGAAGGCTACACCTTC.

The chain joins TRBV7-9 to TRBJ1-1; D possibly corresponds to TRBD1 (6 bases). Per germline, CDR1 SEHNR and CDR2 FQNEAQ (reference sequence). The length of the CDR3 is 14 residues. V was trimmed by 5 bases and J by 5 bases, leaving 15 bases between them. Here the CDR3 DNA reads TGTGCCAGCAGCAAAGAACAGGGAGGGACTGAAGCTTTCTTT. Its protein is CASSKEQGGTEAFF. The entire variable domain, with the rest obtained from reference TRBV7-9 and TRBJ1-1, is as follows: DTGVSQNPRHKITKRGQNVTFRCDPISEHNRLYWYRQTLGQGPEFLTYFQNEAQLEKSRLLSDRFSAERPKGSFSTLEIQRTEQGDSAMYLCASSKEQGGTEAFFGQGTRLTVV.

This clone was observed a single time. The chain links TRBV7-2 to TRBJ2-7; 10 bases agree with TRBD1. Germline CDR1 is SGHTA and CDR2 is FQGNSA. V shed 5 bases and J 1 base; nucleotides not matched to a gene: 11. CDR3 length: 17 amino acids. DNA of the CDR3: TGTGCCAGCAGCGCAGGGACAGGGGTAAAATCTTCCTACGAGCAGTACTTC. Translating gives CASSAGTGVKSSYEQYF. The full variable domain, its missing parts supplied by reference TRBV7-2 and TRBJ2-7, is GAGVSQSPSNKVTEKGKDVELRCDPISGHTALYWYRQSLGQGLEFLIYFQGNSAPDKSGLPSDRFSAERTGGSVSTLTIQRTQQEDSAVYLCASSAGTGVKSSYEQYFGPGTRLTVT.

The chain combines TRBV6-6 with TRBJ1-5; 9 positions match TRBD1. CDR1 is MNHNY and CDR2 is SVGAGI in the germline V gene (reference sequence). The CDR3 has 17 residues. J lost 3 bases, V lost 5 bases, and 11 bases had no gene match. The CDR3 coding sequence is TGTGCCAGCAGTCATGGACAGGGGAAGGCGAACAATCAGCCCCAGCATTTT. Protein product: CASSHGQGKANNQPQHF.